This T cell receptor beta chain was recorded in a study of blood T cells in healthy people across ages. Primers used in a second PCR of roughly 7 to 12 cycles were a sample-barcoded 5' primer and a J-beta primer mix. TCRdb passed the 5' RACE reads through MiXCR, listing each CDR3 protein once. The table shows approximately 700,000 distinct CDR3 sequences, with less than 40% occurring only once. This clonotype was picked up a small number of times. A clone one base away is much larger, so this may be a read error. The sample taken for sequencing was blood. The TCR originated in an elderly woman in good health.

The CDR3 spells CSARSTLDRTFSGYTF. CDR3 nucleotide sequence: TGCAGTGCTAGGTCTACTCTAGACAGGACATTCAGTGGCTACACCTTC. The chain is built from TRBV20-1 and TRBJ1-2, with D possibly TRBD1 on 6 matching bases. Trimming pared 3 bases from V and 7 bases from J, leaving 24 bases between. Germline CDR1 DFQATT, CDR2 SNEGSKA (reference sequence). The CDR3 has 16 residues.